A selection of T cell receptor beta chains follows, all from one sample in a study of blood T cell repertoires in COVID-19. The assay was immunoSEQ multiplex PCR, and TCRdb's table has in-frame clones only and misses some. The data hold about 260,000 clones, with approximately 90% observed a single time. The sample comprised peripheral blood. These receptors were obtained from a woman aged 40 to 50 with acute or convalescent COVID-19. Each CDR3 is given with its conserved first and last residue. The D gene is left open where the match is weak. The size entry is marked missing in some rows and otherwise reads once, few, many or a size class.

J | D | size | V | DNA | CDR3
TRBJ2-3 | TRBD2 | few | TRBV18 | TGTGCCAGCTCACCACTGGGGACTAGCGGGGCCCGCACAGATACGCAGTATTTT | CASSPLGTSGARTDTQYF
TRBJ2-5 | TRBD1 | - | TRBV5-5 | TGTGCCAGCAGCCCGACAGGGGGCCAAGAGACCCAGTACTTC | CASSPTGGQETQYF
TRBJ1-2 | - | - | TRBV9 | TGTGCCAGCTCTCGACCGACATTGGATGGCTACACCTTC | CASSRPTLDGYTF
TRBJ2-5 | - | - | TRBV6-5 | TGTGCCAGCAGCCAGGACATGATCCAAGAGACCCAGTACTTC | CASSQDMIQETQYF
TRBJ1-2 | - | - | TRBV5-6 | TGTGCCAGCAGCTTGGAGGGAGGGGGCTATGGCTACACCTTC | CASSLEGGGYGYTF
TRBJ1-1 | - | - | TRBV7-9 | TGTGCCAGCAGCTGGGAGGGACATCCTGAAGCTTTCTTT | CASSWEGHPEAFF
TRBJ2-1 | TRBD2 | - | TRBV9 | TGTGCCAGCAGCGTAGGGCCTCATGGACTAGCGGGGGCGAACAATGAGCAGTTCTTC | CASSVGPHGLAGANNEQFF
TRBJ2-4 | - | - | TRBV2 | TGTGCCAGCAGTGAGAGGGTCTTAGCCAAAAACATTCAGTACTTC | CASSERVLAKNIQYF
TRBJ2-5 | - | - | TRBV4-1 | TGCGCCAGCAGCCATGATGTCGTCAGGGGTGAGCAAGAGACCCAGTACTTC | CASSHDVVRGEQETQYF
TRBJ2-3 | - | - | TRBV29-1 | TGCAGCCCCATGGTCGGGGACACAGATACGCAGTATTTT | CSPMVGDTDTQYF
TRBJ1-2 | TRBD1 | - | TRBV2 | TGTGCCAGCAAATTGGACCGCCAGGGGGCTTGGGGCTACACCTTC | CASKLDRQGAWGYTF
TRBJ1-2 | - | - | TRBV3-1/TRBV3-2 | TGTGCCAGCAGCCAAGATACGAGGGATCCCAGGGGCTACACCTTC | CASSQDTRDPRGYTF
TRBJ1-1 | - | - | TRBV19 | TGTGCCAGTAGTTCACAACAAGGGGGGGTGGTAGCTTTCTTT | CASSSQQGGVVAFF
TRBJ1-4 | - | - | TRBV6-5 | TGTGCCAGCAGTTACTCAGGCAGGGCGGAAAAACTGTTTTTT | CASSYSGRAEKLFF
TRBJ1-3 | TRBD1 | - | TRBV29-1 | TGCAGCGTTGAGTCCGTCAGGGGGAAATCTGGAAACACCATATATTTT | CSVESVRGKSGNTIYF
TRBJ1-1 | - | - | TRBV24-1 | TGTGCCACCAGTGATTCCCGCAGGGTCGCGAACACTGAAGCTTTCTTT | CATSDSRRVANTEAFF
TRBJ2-1 | TRBD1 | - | TRBV19 | TGTGCCAGTGGAGACAGGGCCAGAGACCCGCAGTTCTTC | CASGDRARDPQFF
TRBJ2-1 | - | - | TRBV7-7 | TGTGCCAGCAGCTTCGGGACGGGTATAGGAGGGTCCTACAATGAGCAGTTCTTC | CASSFGTGIGGSYNEQFF
TRBJ2-3 | - | - | TRBV21-1 | TGTGCCAGCAGCAAAGGGGCTAGCGGGGTGGGAGATACGCAGTATTTT | CASSKGASGVGDTQYF
TRBJ1-4 | - | - | TRBV2 | TGTGCCAGCAGTTGGCGGGGCGCTAATGAAAAACTGTTTTTT | CASSWRGANEKLFF
TRBJ1-2 | - | - | TRBV4-1 | TGCGCCAGCAGTAAAGTCAGGGATTATGGCTACACCTTC | CASSKVRDYGYTF
TRBJ1-1 | - | - | TRBV5-8 | TGTGCCAGCAGTCCACGTCGGGGGAGTGAAGCTTTCTTT | CASSPRRGSEAFF
TRBJ1-2 | TRBD1 | - | TRBV7-9 | TGTGCCAGCAGCGACCATAAGACAGGGGATGAGGATGGCTACACCTTC | CASSDHKTGDEDGYTF
TRBJ1-1 | TRBD1 | - | TRBV11-2 | TGTGCCAGCAGCTTAGATCTAGGGGGCGGCCAAGCTTTCTTT | CASSLDLGGGQAFF
TRBJ1-3 | - | - | TRBV7-9 | TGTGCCAGCAGCTCAGGGGCCCGGGATGCTGGAAACACCATATATTTT | CASSSGARDAGNTIYF
TRBJ1-1 | - | - | TRBV6-6 | TGTGCCAGCCGTCTAACAGGGTACACTGAAGCTTTCTTT | CASRLTGYTEAFF
TRBJ2-3 | TRBD2 | - | TRBV11-3 | TGTGCCAGCAGCTTAATGGCGGGGGGCTCCACAGATACGCAGTATTTT | CASSLMAGGSTDTQYF
TRBJ2-1 | TRBD1 | - | TRBV29-1 | TGCAGCGGCTGGACAGGGGTGGGCGATGAGCAGTTCTTC | CSGWTGVGDEQFF
TRBJ1-2 | TRBD1 | - | TRBV7-3 | TGTGCCAGCAGCAGGCAGGGGGACCTGGGTGGCTACACCTTC | CASSRQGDLGGYTF
TRBJ1-2 | TRBD1 | - | TRBV27 | TGTGCCAGCAGTCAGGACAGGGGAGTAAGTGGCTACACCTTC | CASSQDRGVSGYTF
TRBJ1-2 | - | - | TRBV7-2 | TGTGCCAGCAGCATGAGTAACTATGGCTACACCTTC | CASSMSNYGYTF
TRBJ1-2 | - | - | TRBV5-1 | TGCGCCAGCAGCCAGGGGCCTTTACTAAACTATGGCTACACCTTC | CASSQGPLLNYGYTF
TRBJ1-4 | TRBD1 | - | TRBV19 | TGTGCCAGTAGGAAGGGACAGACAGGGAAACTGTTTTTT | CASRKGQTGKLFF
TRBJ2-6 | - | - | TRBV5-1 | TGCGCCAGCAGCTTGTACCGGACAACTCTTTCTGGGGCCAACGTCCTGACTTTC | CASSLYRTTLSGANVLTF
TRBJ2-2 | TRBD2 | - | TRBV7-3 | TGTGCCAGCAGCTTAATAAGCGGGGCTACCACCGGGGAGCTGTTTTTT | CASSLISGATTGELFF
TRBJ1-3 | TRBD1 | - | TRBV10-3 | TGTGCCATCAGTTTGGTCCGGGACAGGGTCGGAAACACCATATATTTT | CAISLVRDRVGNTIYF
TRBJ2-1 | - | - | TRBV7-2 | TGTGCCAGCAGCTTAGATCGCGGCTCCTACAATGAGCAGTTCTTC | CASSLDRGSYNEQFF
TRBJ2-1 | - | - | TRBV9 | TGTGCCAGCAGCCTCCGTCTTGTGGGGGGTTCCTACAATGAGCAGTTCTTC | CASSLRLVGGSYNEQFF
TRBJ1-6 | - | once | TRBV7-6 | TGTGCCAGCAGCTTATATAGCAGGGGAAATTCACCCCTCCACTTT | CASSLYSRGNSPLHF
TRBJ1-1 | - | - | TRBV19 | TGTGCCAGTAGTCACGGAGGGAGGAACACTGAAGCTTTCTTT | CASSHGGRNTEAFF
TRBJ1-1 | TRBD1 | - | TRBV6-1 | TGTGCCAGCAGTGAAGAGGACAGGGGTGAAGCTTTCTTT | CASSEEDRGEAFF
TRBJ1-4 | TRBD1 | - | TRBV19 | TGTGCCAGTAGTGTACAGGGGAATAATGAAAAACTGTTTTTT | CASSVQGNNEKLFF
TRBJ1-5 | - | few | TRBV7-3 | TGTGCCAGCAGCTTAGGCCGTAATCAGCCCCAGCATTTT | CASSLGRNQPQHF
TRBJ1-1 | - | - | TRBV30 | TGTGCCTGGAGTCTACAGGCCCACACTGAAGCTTTCTTT | CAWSLQAHTEAFF
TRBJ1-6 | - | - | TRBV9 | TGTGCCAGCAGCGTTCGCGCGGACAGTAATAATTCACCCCTCCACTTT | CASSVRADSNNSPLHF
TRBJ1-1 | TRBD1 | - | TRBV9 | TGTGCCAGCAGCGGAACCGGGACAGGGGGAGAATTAGCTTTCTTT | CASSGTGTGGELAFF
TRBJ2-1 | TRBD1 | once | TRBV9 | TGTGCCAGCAGCCCGAGGACAGGGGGAAGCTCCTACAATGAGCAGTTCTTC | CASSPRTGGSSYNEQFF
TRBJ1-1 | TRBD1 | - | TRBV7-2 | TGTGCCAGCAAGGGACAGCCGAACACTGAAGCTTTCTTT | CASKGQPNTEAFF